This T cell receptor beta chain was sequenced during a study of blood T cell repertoires in COVID-19. Turning to the study itself: The samples span acute and convalescent COVID-19 from the United States, Italy and Spain. PBMCs, B-cell-depleted T cells, or T cells provided the cDNA or gDNA that made up the material.

In the original processing: Amplification of reference gene primers was used by the study to estimate nucleated cell counts. Method: immunoSEQ multiplex PCR; TCRdb's copy keeps in-frame clones and lacks some. V and J calls and clone size are those listed in that table; D and trimming were worked out from the DNA. The repertoire holds around 300,000 clones, with roughly 90% as singletons. Germline-derived CDR1 and CDR2 are KGHSH and LQKENI. V was clipped by 4 bases and J by 2 bases; unmatched bases: 10. The CDR3 runs 17 residues. Categorization into cohorts depended on clinical history that participants reported.

The sequence was collected from a woman aged 18-29 years with acute COVID-19. The specimen was PBMCs or T cells enriched from blood (not recorded which). The V gene is TRBV18, the J gene TRBJ2-3, with 9 bases identical to TRBD2. Here the CDR3 DNA reads TGTGCCAGCTCACGACAGGATGCGGGAGGGAACACAGATACGCAGTATTTT. Translating gives CASSRQDAGGNTDTQYF.